This section outlines one TCR beta chain sequence together with its context. The authors' processing: Amplifying reference gene primers gave estimates of nucleated cell counts. Produced via immunoSEQ multiplex PCR; TCRdb's table is partial and in-frame only. Clone size and V and J calls were adopted from that table, with D and trimming inferred from the DNA. Of 150,000 to 200,000 clones listed, just under 95% are singletons. This sample stems from a study of blood T cell repertoires in COVID-19. Study summary: Spain, Italy and the United States supplied samples that represented acute and convalescent COVID-19. T cells, B-cell-depleted T cells, or PBMCs provided the cDNA or gDNA that served as material.

The CDR3 sequence is 13 residues long. V was shortened by 0 bases and J by 10 bases, with 10 bases between the two germline ends. The germline V gene encodes CDR1 LNHDA and CDR2 SQIVND (reference sequence). The sequencing sample was made of peripheral blood. This clonotype originated in a woman aged 50 to 65 with acute or convalescent COVID-19. The V gene is TRBV19, the J gene TRBJ2-1; weak D call: TRBD2 (5 bases). The CDR3 sequence is CASSIEPEGEQFF. CDR3 in DNA: TGTGCCAGTAGTATAGAACCTGAGGGCGAGCAGTTCTTC. The variable domain in full, completed from reference TRBV19 and TRBJ2-1, reads DGGITQSPKYLFRKEGQNVTLSCEQNLNHDAMYWYRQDPGQGLRLIYYSQIVNDFQKGDIAEGYSVSREKKESFPLTVTSAQKNPTAFYLCASSIEPEGEQFFGPGTRLTVL.